The present entry profiles one TCR beta chain with its context. Its specificity is not known. This entry belongs to a study of B cell selection in AIRE deficiency. Germline loops: CDR1 SGHRS, CDR2 YFSETQ. J was trimmed by 3 bases and V by 4 bases; bases with no gene match: 14. CDR3 size: 17 residues. Findings and limits, study-wide: Healthy donors alone shared 31.6% of roughly 4,000 Treg sequences; patients alone approximately 9%.

TCRdb keeps only in-frame clones here, not all; method: immunoSEQ multiplex PCR. The table lists roughly 25,000 clones, 90% to 96% of them singletons. Conventional CD4 T cells were sorted as CD4+CD127+ cells. The receptor comes from a human donor in good health. Sequenced sample: CD4+CD127+ conventional T cells sorted from PBMCs. The chain couples TRBV5-1 to TRBJ2-3, with 7 bases lining up with TRBD1. CDR3 amino acids: CASSVGRGTESTDTQYF. CDR3 sequence (DNA): TGCGCCAGCAGCGTAGGAAGGGGGACAGAGAGTACAGATACGCAGTATTTT.